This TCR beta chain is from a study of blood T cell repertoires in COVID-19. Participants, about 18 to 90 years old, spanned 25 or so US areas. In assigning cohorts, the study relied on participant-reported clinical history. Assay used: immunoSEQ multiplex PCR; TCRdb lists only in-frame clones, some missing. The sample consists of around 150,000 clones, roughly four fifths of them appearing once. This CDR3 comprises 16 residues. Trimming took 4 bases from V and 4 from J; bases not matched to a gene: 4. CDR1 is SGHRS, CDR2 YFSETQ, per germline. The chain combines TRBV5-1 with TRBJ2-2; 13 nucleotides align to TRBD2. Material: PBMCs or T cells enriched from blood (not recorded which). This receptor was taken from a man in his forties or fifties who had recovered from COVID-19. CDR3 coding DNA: TGCGCCAGCAGCGTGTGGACTAGCGGGGGCACCGGGGAGCTGTTTTTT. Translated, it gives CASSVWTSGGTGELFF.